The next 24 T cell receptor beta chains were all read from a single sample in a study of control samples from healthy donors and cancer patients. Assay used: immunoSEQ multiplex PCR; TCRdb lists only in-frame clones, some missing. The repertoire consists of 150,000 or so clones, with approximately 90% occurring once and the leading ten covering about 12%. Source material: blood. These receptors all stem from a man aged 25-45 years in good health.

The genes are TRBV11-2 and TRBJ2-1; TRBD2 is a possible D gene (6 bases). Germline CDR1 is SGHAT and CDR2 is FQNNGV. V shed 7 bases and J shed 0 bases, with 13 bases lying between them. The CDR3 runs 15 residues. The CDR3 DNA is TGTGCCAGCATCCCGGGGGTGACCTCCTACAATGAGCAGTTCTTC. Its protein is CASIPGVTSYNEQFF.

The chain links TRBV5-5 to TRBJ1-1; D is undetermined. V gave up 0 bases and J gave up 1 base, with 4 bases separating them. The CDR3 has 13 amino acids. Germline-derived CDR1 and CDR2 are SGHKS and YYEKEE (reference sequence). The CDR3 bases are TGTGCCAGCAGCTTGGCCAGGAACACTGAAGCTTTCTTT. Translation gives CASSLARNTEAFF. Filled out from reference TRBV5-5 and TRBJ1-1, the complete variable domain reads DAGVTQSPTHLIKTRGQQVTLRCSPISGHKSVSWYQQVLGQGPQFIFQYYEKEERGRGNFPDRFSARQFPNYSSELNVNALLLGDSALYLCASSLARNTEAFFGQGTRLTVV.

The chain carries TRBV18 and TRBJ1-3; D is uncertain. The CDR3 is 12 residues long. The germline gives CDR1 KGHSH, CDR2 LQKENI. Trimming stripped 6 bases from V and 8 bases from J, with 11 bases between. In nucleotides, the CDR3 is TGTGCCAGCTCCCCAATCGCGGACACCATATATTTT. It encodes CASSPIADTIYF. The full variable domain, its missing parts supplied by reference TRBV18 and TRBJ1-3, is NAGVMQNPRHLVRRRGQEARLRCSPMKGHSHVYWYRQLPEEGLKFMVYLQKENIIDESGMPKERFSAEFPKEGPSILRIQQVVRGDSAAYFCASSPIADTIYFGEGSWLTVV.

The CDR3 DNA reads as TGTGCCAGCATGCCGGGCGGCTATAGCAATCAGCCCCAGCATTTT. Protein sequence: CASMPGGYSNQPQHF. This sequence joins TRBV6-5 and TRBJ1-5, with D unclear. CDR1 MNHEY and CDR2 SVGAGI come from the germline V gene. V lost 7 bases, J lost 0 bases, and 13 bases lay in between. This CDR3 is built from 15 residues.

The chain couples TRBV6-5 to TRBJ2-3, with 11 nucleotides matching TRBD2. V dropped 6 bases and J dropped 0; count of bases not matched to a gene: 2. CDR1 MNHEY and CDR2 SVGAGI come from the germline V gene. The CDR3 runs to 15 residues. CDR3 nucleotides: TGTGCCAGCAGGGGACTAGCGGCGAGCACAGATACGCAGTATTTT. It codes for CASRGLAASTDTQYF.

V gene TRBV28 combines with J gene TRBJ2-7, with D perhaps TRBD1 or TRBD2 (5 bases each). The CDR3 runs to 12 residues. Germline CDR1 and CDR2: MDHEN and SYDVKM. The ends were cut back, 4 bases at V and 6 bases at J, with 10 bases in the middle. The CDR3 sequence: CASSSTAVEQYF. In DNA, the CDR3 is TGTGCCAGCAGTTCGACAGCGGTCGAGCAGTACTTC.

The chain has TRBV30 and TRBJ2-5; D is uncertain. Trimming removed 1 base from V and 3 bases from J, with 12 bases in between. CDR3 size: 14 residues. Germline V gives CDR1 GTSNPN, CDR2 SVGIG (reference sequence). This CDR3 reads CAWSGIANEETQYF. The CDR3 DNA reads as TGTGCCTGGAGTGGCATCGCAAACGAAGAGACCCAGTACTTC. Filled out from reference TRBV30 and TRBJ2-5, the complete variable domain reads SQTIHQWPATLVQPVGSPLSLECTVEGTSNPNLYWYRQAAGRGLQLLFYSVGIGQISSEVPQNLSASRPQDRQFILSSKKLLLSDSGFYLCAWSGIANEETQYFGPGTRLLVL.

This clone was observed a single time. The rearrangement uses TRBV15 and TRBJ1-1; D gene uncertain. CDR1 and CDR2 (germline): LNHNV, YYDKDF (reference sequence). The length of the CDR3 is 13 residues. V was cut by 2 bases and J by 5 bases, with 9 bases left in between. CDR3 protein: CATSRPDPTEAFF. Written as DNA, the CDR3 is TGTGCCACCAGCAGACCTGATCCTACTGAAGCTTTCTTT.

The CDR3 is CASSLTSTGNTIYF. For the CDR3, the DNA is TGTGCCAGCAGCTTAACGAGCACTGGAAACACCATATATTTT. This chain uses TRBV7-2 with TRBJ1-3; no firm D call. The CDR3 runs 14 residues. Germline CDR1 and CDR2: SGHTA and FQGNSA. Deletions cut 2 bases from V and 2 bases from J, with 7 bases between. Filled out from reference TRBV7-2 and TRBJ1-3, the complete variable domain reads GAGVSQSPSNKVTEKGKDVELRCDPISGHTALYWYRQSLGQGLEFLIYFQGNSAPDKSGLPSDRFSAERTGGSVSTLTIQRTQQEDSAVYLCASSLTSTGNTIYFGEGSWLTVV.

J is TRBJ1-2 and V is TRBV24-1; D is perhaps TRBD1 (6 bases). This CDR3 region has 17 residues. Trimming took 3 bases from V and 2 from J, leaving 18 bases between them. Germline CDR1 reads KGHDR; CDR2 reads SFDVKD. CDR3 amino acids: CATSDAGARDTNYGYTF. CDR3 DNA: TGTGCCACCAGTGATGCTGGAGCTCGGGACACAAACTATGGCTACACCTTC.

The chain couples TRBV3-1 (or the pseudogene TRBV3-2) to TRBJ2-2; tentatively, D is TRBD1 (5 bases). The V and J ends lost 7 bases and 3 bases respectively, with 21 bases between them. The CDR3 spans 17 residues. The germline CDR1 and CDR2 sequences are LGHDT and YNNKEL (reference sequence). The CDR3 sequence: CASTQRGPPSYTGELFF. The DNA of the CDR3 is TGTGCCAGCACTCAAAGGGGTCCTCCGAGCTACACCGGGGAGCTGTTTTTT.

This chain's CDR3 is CASRGVNTEAFF. CDR3 nucleotides: TGTGCCAGCCGTGGGGTGAACACTGAAGCTTTCTTT. The V and J genes are TRBV19 and TRBJ1-1; D is ambiguous. The CDR3 is made up of 12 amino acids. CDR1 LNHDA and CDR2 SQIVND come from the germline V gene (reference sequence). V lost 9 bases and J lost 0, with 8 bases in between.

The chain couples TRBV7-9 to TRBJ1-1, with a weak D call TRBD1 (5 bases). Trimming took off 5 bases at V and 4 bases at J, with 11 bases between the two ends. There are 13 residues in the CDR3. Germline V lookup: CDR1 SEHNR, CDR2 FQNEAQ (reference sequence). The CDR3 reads CASSPGFSTEAFF. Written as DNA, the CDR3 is TGTGCCAGCAGCCCAGGGTTCAGCACTGAAGCTTTCTTT.

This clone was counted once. The chain's CDR3 is CASNPERYNEQFF. As DNA, the CDR3 is TGTGCCAGCAATCCAGAACGGTACAATGAGCAGTTCTTC. This chain uses TRBV2 with TRBJ2-1, with no clear D. Germline CDR1 SNHLY, CDR2 FYNNEI. This CDR3 spans 13 amino acids. Trimming left V 7 bases short and J 4 bases short, with 11 bases between.

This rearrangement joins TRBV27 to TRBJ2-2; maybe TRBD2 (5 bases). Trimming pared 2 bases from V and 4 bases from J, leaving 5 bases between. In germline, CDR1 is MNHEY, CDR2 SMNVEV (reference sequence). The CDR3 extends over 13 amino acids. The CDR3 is CASSLAGTGELFF. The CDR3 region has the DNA TGTGCCAGCAGTTTAGCGGGCACCGGGGAGCTGTTTTTT.

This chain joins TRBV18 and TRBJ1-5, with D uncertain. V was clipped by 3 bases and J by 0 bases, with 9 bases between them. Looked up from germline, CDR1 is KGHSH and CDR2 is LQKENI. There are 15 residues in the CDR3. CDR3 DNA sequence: TGTGCCAGCTCACCCGAGGCGGATAGCAATCAGCCCCAGCATTTT. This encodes CASSPEADSNQPQHF.

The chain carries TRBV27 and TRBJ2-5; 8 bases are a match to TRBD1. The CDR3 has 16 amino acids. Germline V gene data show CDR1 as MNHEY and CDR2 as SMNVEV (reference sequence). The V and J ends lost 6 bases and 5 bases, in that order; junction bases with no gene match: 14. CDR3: CASSRRTGPRGETQYF. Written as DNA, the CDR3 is TGTGCCAGCAGCCGGCGGACAGGGCCAAGGGGGGAGACCCAGTACTTC.

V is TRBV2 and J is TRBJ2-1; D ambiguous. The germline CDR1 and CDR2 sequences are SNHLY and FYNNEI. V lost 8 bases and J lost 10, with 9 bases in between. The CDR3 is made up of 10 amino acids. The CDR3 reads CASHFSEQFF. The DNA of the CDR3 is TGTGCCAGCCACTTTTCCGAGCAGTTCTTC.

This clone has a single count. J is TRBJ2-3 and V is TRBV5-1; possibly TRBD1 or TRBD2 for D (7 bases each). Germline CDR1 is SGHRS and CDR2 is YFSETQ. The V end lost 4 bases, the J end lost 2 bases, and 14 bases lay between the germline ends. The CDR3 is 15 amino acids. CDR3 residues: CASSPQGGHTDTQYF. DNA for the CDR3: TGCGCCAGCAGCCCCCAGGGGGGGCACACAGATACGCAGTATTTT.

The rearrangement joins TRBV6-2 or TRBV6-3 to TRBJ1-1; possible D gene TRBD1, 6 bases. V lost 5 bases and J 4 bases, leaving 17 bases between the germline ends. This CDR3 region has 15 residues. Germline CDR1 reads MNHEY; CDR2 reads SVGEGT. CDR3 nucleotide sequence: TGTGCCAGCAGTCCAACAGGGCATTTAGGCACTGAAGCTTTCTTT. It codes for CASSPTGHLGTEAFF.

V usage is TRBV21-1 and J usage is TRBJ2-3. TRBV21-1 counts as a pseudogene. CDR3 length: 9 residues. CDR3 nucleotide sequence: TGTGCGGGGGACGATACGCAGTATTTT. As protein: CAGDDTQYF.

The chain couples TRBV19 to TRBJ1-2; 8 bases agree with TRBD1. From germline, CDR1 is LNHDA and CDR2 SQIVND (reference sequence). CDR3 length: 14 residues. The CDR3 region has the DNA TGTGCATCTCAGGGGGCACACTCATTGAGCGGCTACACCTTC. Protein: CASQGAHSLSGYTF.

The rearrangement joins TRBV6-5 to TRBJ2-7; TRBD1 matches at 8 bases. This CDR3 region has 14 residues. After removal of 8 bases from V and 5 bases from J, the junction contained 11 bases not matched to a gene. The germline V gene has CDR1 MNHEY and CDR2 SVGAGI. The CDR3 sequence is CASRKPTGVNEQYF. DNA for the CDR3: TGTGCCAGCCGGAAACCGACAGGGGTAAACGAGCAGTACTTC.

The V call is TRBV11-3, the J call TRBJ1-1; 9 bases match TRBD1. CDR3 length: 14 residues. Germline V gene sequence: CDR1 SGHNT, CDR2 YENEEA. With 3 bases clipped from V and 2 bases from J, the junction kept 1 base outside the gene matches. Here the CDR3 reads CASSLGQGNTEAFF. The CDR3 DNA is TGTGCCAGCAGCTTGGGACAGGGTAACACTGAAGCTTTCTTT.